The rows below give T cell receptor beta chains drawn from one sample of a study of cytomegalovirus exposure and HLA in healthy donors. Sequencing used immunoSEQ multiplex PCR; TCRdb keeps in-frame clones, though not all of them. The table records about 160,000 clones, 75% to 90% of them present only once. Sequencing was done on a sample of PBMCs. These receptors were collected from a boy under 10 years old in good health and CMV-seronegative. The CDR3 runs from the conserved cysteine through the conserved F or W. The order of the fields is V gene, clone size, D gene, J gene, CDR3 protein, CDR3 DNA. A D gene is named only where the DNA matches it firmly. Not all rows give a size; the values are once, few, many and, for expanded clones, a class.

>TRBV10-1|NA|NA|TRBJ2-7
CASSAGTSFYEQYF
TGCGCCAGCAGCGCCGGGACTTCGTTCTACGAGCAGTACTTC
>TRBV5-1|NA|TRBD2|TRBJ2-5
CASSYRGGQETQYF
TGCGCCAGCAGCTACCGGGGGGGCCAAGAGACCCAGTACTTC
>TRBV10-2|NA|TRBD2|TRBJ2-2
CASSEVAGENTGELFF
TGCGCCAGCAGTGAGGTAGCGGGAGAGAACACCGGGGAGCTGTTTTTT
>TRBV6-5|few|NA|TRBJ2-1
CASSSLNEQFF
TGTGCCAGCAGCTCCCTGAATGAGCAGTTCTTC
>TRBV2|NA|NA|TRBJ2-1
CASSVDGGARSYNEQFF
TGTGCCAGCAGTGTAGATGGGGGGGCCAGATCCTACAATGAGCAGTTCTTC
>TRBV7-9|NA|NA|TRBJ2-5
CASSRPQGSEETQYF
TGTGCCAGCAGCCGACCCCAGGGTTCGGAAGAGACCCAGTACTTC
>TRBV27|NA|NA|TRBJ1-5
CASSPSGAGNQPQHF
TGTGCCAGCAGCCCAAGTGGGGCGGGCAATCAGCCCCAGCATTTT
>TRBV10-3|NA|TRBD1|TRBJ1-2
CAISVSPNGDRCGYTF
TGCGCCATCAGTGTCTCCCCAAACGGGGACAGATGCGGCTACACCTTC
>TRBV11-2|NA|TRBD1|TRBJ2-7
CASSLGGTATDEQYF
TGTGCCAGCAGCTTAGGAGGGACAGCGACCGACGAGCAGTACTTC
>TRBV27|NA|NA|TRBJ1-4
CASSFRGSDEKLFF
TGTGCCAGCAGTTTTAGGGGTAGTGATGAAAAACTGTTTTTT
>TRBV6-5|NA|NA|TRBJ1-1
CASRTGRNTEAFF
TGTGCCAGCAGGACAGGCCGGAACACTGAAGCTTTCTTT
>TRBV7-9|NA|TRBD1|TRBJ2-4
CASSLVRTGLKNIQYF
TGTGCCAGCAGCTTAGTAAGGACAGGGCTGAAAAACATTCAGTACTTC
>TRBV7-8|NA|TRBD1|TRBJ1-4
CASSPSTGGNEKLFF
TGTGCCAGCAGCCCTTCCACAGGGGGGAATGAAAAACTGTTTTTT
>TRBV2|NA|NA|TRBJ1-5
CASSENPSGMSGQPQHF
TGTGCCAGCAGTGAAAATCCCTCCGGGATGTCGGGGCAGCCCCAGCATTTT
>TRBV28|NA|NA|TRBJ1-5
CASSSLSRDTYQPQHF
TGTGCCAGCAGTTCCTTATCCCGGGACACTTATCAGCCCCAGCATTTT
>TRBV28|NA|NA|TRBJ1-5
CASSSRGGWGNQPQHF
TGTGCCAGCAGTTCAAGAGGGGGATGGGGCAATCAGCCCCAGCATTTT
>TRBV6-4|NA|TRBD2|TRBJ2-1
CASSRSHLAASSYNEQFF
TGTGCCAGCAGTAGATCCCATCTAGCGGCGAGCTCCTACAATGAGCAGTTCTTC
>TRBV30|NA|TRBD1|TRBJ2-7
CAWMGQGYEQYF
TGTGCCTGGATGGGACAGGGCTACGAGCAGTACTTC
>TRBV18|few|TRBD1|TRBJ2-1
CASSREGQDYNEQFF
TGTGCCAGCTCACGAGAGGGACAGGACTACAATGAGCAGTTCTTC
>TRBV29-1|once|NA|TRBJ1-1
CSVEVIQGFKAFF
TGCAGCGTTGAAGTCATTCAGGGGTTCAAAGCTTTCTTT
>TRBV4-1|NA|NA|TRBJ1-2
CASSQDPGVTFNYGYTF
TGCGCCAGCAGCCAAGATCCAGGCGTGACCTTTAACTATGGCTACACCTTC
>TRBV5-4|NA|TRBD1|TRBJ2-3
CASSPGTGSLALSTDTQYF
TGTGCCAGCAGCCCCGGGACAGGTTCGCTAGCGCTCAGCACAGATACGCAGTATTTT
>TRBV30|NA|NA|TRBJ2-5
CAWSVGGGQETQYF
TGTGCCTGGAGTGTAGGGGGGGGACAAGAGACCCAGTACTTC
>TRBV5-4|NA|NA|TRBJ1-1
CASSPTGKLNTEAFF
TGTGCCAGCAGCCCTACAGGGAAGTTGAACACTGAAGCTTTCTTT
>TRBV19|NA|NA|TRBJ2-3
CASITTGKGSTDTQYF
TGTGCCAGTATCACCACAGGGAAGGGGAGCACAGATACGCAGTATTTT
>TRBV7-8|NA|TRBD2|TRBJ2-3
CASSPRPAGTSGRWGATQYF
TGTGCCAGCAGCCCCCGTCCAGCCGGGACTAGCGGGAGGTGGGGCGCCACGCAGTATTTT